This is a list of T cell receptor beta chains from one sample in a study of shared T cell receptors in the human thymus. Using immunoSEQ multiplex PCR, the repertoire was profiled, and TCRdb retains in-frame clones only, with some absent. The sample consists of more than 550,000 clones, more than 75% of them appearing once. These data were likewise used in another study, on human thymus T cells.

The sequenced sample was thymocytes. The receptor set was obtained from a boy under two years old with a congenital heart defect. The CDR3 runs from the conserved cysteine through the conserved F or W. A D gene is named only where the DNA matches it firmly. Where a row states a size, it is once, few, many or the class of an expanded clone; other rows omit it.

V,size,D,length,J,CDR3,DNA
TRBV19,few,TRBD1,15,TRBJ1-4,CASSIDRGDNEKLFF,TGTGCCAGTAGTATCGACAGGGGGGATAATGAAAAACTGTTTTTT
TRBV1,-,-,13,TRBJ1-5,CTSSPRENQPQHF,TGCACCAGCAGTCCCAGGGAAAATCAGCCCCAGCATTTT
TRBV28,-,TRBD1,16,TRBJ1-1,CASKRPTTGGRTEAFF,TGTGCCAGCAAACGCCCCACTACAGGGGGGAGGACTGAAGCTTTCTTT
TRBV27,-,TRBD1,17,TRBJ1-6,CASRRGQGSSYNSPLHF,TGTGCCAGCAGGCGGGGACAGGGAAGCTCCTATAATTCCCCCCTCCACTTT
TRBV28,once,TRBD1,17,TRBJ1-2,CASSLWDREGLNYGYTF,TGTGCCAGCAGTTTATGGGACAGGGAAGGGCTTAACTATGGCTACACCTTC
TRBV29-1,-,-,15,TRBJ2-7,CSVDLGTGISYEQYF,TGCAGCGTTGATCTAGGAACAGGGATTTCCTACGAGCAGTACTTC
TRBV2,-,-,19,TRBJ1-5,CASSDDGLGGEAGNQPQHF,TGTGCCAGCAGTGACGACGGTCTAGGGGGGGAAGCGGGCAATCAGCCCCAGCATTTT
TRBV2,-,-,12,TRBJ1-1,CASRELLSRAFF,TGTGCCAGCCGGGAGTTACTATCAAGGGCTTTCTTT
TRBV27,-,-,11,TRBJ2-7,CARRLVHEQYF,TGTGCCAGAAGACTAGTCCACGAGCAGTACTTC
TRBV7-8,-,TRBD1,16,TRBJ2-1,CASSPADRGHYNEQFF,TGTGCCAGCAGCCCGGCTGACAGGGGACACTACAATGAGCAGTTCTTC
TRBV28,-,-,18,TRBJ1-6,CASSFRAGWGELGSPLHF,TGTGCCAGCAGTTTTAGGGCAGGGTGGGGGGAACTTGGTTCACCCCTCCACTTT
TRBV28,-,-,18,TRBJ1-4,CASSFNGDWRAPNEKLFF,TGTGCCAGCAGTTTTAACGGAGATTGGAGGGCCCCGAATGAAAAACTGTTTTTT
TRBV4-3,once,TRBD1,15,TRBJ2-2,CASSPDRENTGELFF,TGCGCCAGCAGCCCAGACAGGGAGAACACCGGGGAGCTGTTTTTT
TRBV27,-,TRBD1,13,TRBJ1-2,CASSTGQGSGYTF,TGTGCCAGCAGTACCGGACAGGGGAGTGGCTACACCTTC
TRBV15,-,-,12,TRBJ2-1,CATSRDLAEQFF,TGTGCCACCAGCAGAGATTTAGCTGAGCAGTTCTTC
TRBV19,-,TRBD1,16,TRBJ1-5,CASNGDSIDSNQPQHF,TGTGCCAGTAACGGGGACAGCATCGATAGCAATCAGCCCCAGCATTTT
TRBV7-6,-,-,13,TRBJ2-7,CASSPRQAYEQYF,TGTGCCAGCAGCCCCCGACAGGCCTACGAGCAGTACTTC
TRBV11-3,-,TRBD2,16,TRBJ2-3,CASSLGPSGGPDTQYF,TGTGCCAGCAGCTTAGGTCCTAGCGGGGGCCCAGATACGCAGTATTTT
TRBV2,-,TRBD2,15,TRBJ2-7,CASSERTRASYEQYF,TGTGCCAGCAGTGAAAGGACTAGGGCCTCCTACGAGCAGTACTTC
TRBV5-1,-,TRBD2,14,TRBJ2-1,CASRAGGHCNEQFF,TGCGCCAGCCGAGCGGGGGGGCATTGCAATGAGCAGTTCTTC
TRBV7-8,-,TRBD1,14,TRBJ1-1,CASRGDRGDTEAFF,TGTGCCAGCAGGGGGGACAGGGGAGACACTGAAGCTTTCTTT
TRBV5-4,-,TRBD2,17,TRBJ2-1,CASSLGTSGGPYNEQFF,TGTGCCAGCAGCTTGGGTACTAGCGGGGGCCCGTACAATGAGCAGTTCTTC
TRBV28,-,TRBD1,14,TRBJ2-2,CASSPTGVAGELFF,TGTGCCAGCAGTCCGACAGGGGTGGCCGGGGAGCTGTTTTTT
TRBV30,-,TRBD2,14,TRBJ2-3,CAWRRLAGGHTQYF,TGTGCCTGGAGGAGGCTAGCGGGAGGCCATACGCAGTATTTT
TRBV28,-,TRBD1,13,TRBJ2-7,CASGQGRSYEQYF,TGTGCCAGCGGACAGGGAAGAAGCTACGAGCAGTACTTC
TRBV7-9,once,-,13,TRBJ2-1,CASSSRPGHEQFF,TGTGCCAGCAGCTCCCGCCCAGGGCATGAGCAGTTCTTC
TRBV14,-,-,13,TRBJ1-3,CASRRAPGNTIYF,TGTGCCAGCAGGCGGGCGCCTGGAAACACCATATATTTT
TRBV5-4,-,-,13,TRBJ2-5,CASSSRLVETQYF,TGTGCCAGCAGCTCGCGACTAGTAGAGACCCAGTACTTC
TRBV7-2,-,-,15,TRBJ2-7,CASSLKTDSSYEQYF,TGTGCCAGCAGCTTAAAGACAGATAGCTCCTACGAGCAGTACTTC
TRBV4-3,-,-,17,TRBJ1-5,CASSQERGRDSNQPQHF,TGCGCCAGCAGCCAAGAAAGAGGGAGAGATAGCAATCAGCCCCAGCATTTT
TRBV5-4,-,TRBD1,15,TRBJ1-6,CASSAPGQDNSPLHF,TGTGCCAGCAGCGCACCGGGACAGGATAATTCCCCCCTCCACTTT
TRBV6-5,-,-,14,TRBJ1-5,CASSYNGINQPQHF,TGTGCCAGCAGTTACAACGGGATAAATCAGCCCCAGCATTTT